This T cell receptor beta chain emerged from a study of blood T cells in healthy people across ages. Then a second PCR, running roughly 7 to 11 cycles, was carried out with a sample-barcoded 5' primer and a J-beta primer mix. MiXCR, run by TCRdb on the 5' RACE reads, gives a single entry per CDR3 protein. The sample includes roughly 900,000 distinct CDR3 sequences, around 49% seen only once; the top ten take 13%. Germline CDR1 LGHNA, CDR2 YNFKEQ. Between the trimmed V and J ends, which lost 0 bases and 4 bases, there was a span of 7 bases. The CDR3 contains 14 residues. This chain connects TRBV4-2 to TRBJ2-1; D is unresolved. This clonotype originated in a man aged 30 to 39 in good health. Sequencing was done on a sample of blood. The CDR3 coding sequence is TGTGCCAGCAGCCAAGACAGGAGTTACAATGAGCAGTTCTTC. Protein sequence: CASSQDRSYNEQFF.